The present entry profiles one TCR beta chain with its context. Its antigen is currently unknown. These data originate in a study of pediatric ulcerative colitis. Study conclusions and caveats: Blood-rectal clonal overlap within each person was significantly higher in ulcerative colitis patients than controls.

Assay used: immunoSEQ multiplex PCR; TCRdb lists only in-frame clones, some missing. The sample has roughly 25,000 clones, more than 65% seen once; the top ten hold about 8.3%. Rectal tissue came from one to two pinch biopsies taken at colonoscopy. The germline CDR1 and CDR2 sequences are SGHKS and YYEKEE (reference sequence). Trimming shortened V by 0 bases and J by 0 bases, and 7 bases separated the two germline ends. CDR3 length: 15 residues. The chain joins TRBV5-5 to TRBJ2-1; D not certain. The sample was gut tissue. The clonotype comes from a boy aged 10-17 years with severe ulcerative colitis. This CDR3 reads CASSLGSSSYNEQFF. The CDR3 nucleotides are TGTGCCAGCAGCTTGGGATCAAGCTCCTACAATGAGCAGTTCTTC.